This T cell receptor (beta chain) was identified during a study of memory CD4+ T cells and cytomegalovirus serostatus. Study information: Healthy Belgian adult donors included several CMV-positive and more than 20 CMV-negative people. Points from the study as a whole: Repertoires predicted CMV serostatus with median bootstrapped AUC of 0.95. CD4+ memory repertoires contained about 40% of the roughly 160 reported CMV TCRbeta sequences. Suggested: most of the CMV-linked TCR signature lies in CD4+ memory cells.

The protocol was immunoSEQ multiplex PCR, while the TCRdb copy is restricted to in-frame clones and leaves out a portion. The table lists some 60,000 clones, about three quarters of them singletons, with about 3% in the top ten. Single viable CD3+CD4+CD8-CD45RO+ cells were sorted as the memory CD4+ T cells. Turning to this clone: What it binds is not known.

Sequences were obtained from memory CD4+ T cells from blood. The TCR originated in an adult in good health and CMV-seropositive.

The CDR3 loop is CASRRADSNYGYTF. CDR3 nucleotide sequence: TGTGCCAGTAGGCGGGCCGACAGTAACTATGGCTACACCTTC. This rearrangement joins TRBV19 to TRBJ1-2, with a tentative D call TRBD1 (5 bases). Germline loops: CDR1 LNHDA, CDR2 SQIVND (reference sequence). Trimming left V 6 bases short and J 1 base short, with 12 bases between. This CDR3 region has 14 residues.